This TCR beta chain was retrieved from a study of shared clonotypes between healthy human individuals (dated by TCRdb to the early 2020s). Describing the broader study: A couple of women and a few men aged 18 to 49 years were included in the cohort. Libraries were prepared and TCR repertoires were sequenced by different laboratories using diverse techniques, in order to increase sequencing depth and limit assay-specific biases. Per donor, leukapheresis produced somewhere between about 0.94 and 9.5 billion PBMCs. Blood TCR repertoires of roughly 5 healthy adults were deeply sequenced to estimate repertoire size and the extent of clonotype sharing between individuals. For each donor, three plates each were used for CD4 naive and CD4 memory, two plates were used for CD8 naive, and one plate was used for CD8 memory.

Concerning this clone: No cognate antigen has been identified for it. No quality values exist for individual bases; no much larger clone is one base distant.

CD8 naive samples were CD45RO-negative cells positively selected for CCR7, giving a CD45RA+CCR7+ population that excluded TemRA cells. The donors were healthy, HIV-negative adults who had no recently reported acute infections or vaccinations. All donors were Caucasian adults living in Nashville, Tennessee, USA. Blood was collected by leukapheresis, and PBMCs were isolated by Ficoll-Histopaque density gradient centrifugation and then cryopreserved in liquid nitrogen vapor phase. Analytical flow cytometry was used to check the purity and quantity of each magnetically sorted T cell population. Each sorted fraction had its genomic DNA isolated and then quantified by UV absorbance on a Nanodrop 2000c. Study-wide findings and limitations: Sampling was restricted to blood, and TCR repertoires in tissues likely differ from the TCR repertoires found in blood. Because the study included only a small number of donors, the genetic and exposure-history diversity represented was limited. Even with the large sequencing depth, rarefaction of the sorted-subset datasets indicated that sequencing was incomplete. Compared with non-shared clonotypes, the clonotypes found in all four sorted-subset donors had higher generation probabilities. Naive subsets generally had larger estimated clonotype richness than memory subsets. Based on pairwise subsampling, the degree of clonotype sharing among donors was expected to be affected by sequencing depth. Approximately 4.8% of naive CD4, approximately 3.7% of naive CD8, around 2.3% of memory CD4, and 0.4% of memory CD8 clonotypes were shared across a few donors.

TCR CDR3 regions were amplified from genomic DNA by multiplex PCR using the deep immunoSEQ assay. Genomic DNA extracted from each cell subset was distributed evenly over all wells of several immunoSEQ 96-well plates, and each plate served as one replicate. For sorted subsets, each replicate PCR was loaded with approximately 200 ng genomic DNA, equivalent to 30,000 or so T cell genomes. Purified libraries were quantified with a Qubit 3.0 fluorometer, sized on a Bioanalyzer 2100, and re-quantified with the KAPA Library Quantification kit. Every immunoSEQ 96-well plate was sequenced on a separate single-read 150-cycle Illumina NextSeq 550 flow cell. The authors' analysis ran thus. Because only junctional sequences without quality scores were contained in the immunoSEQ output, filtering matching that applied to full-length reads could not be performed. Sequences were annotated with PyIR, a Python wrapper for IgBLAST v1.9, and V/J genes and CDR3 were assigned using IMGT germline references. Reads with weak V/J assignments (E-value above 1e-6), missing CDR3, stop codons, out-of-frame junctions, or ambiguous translated residues were removed. V3J clonotypes were defined by identical inferred V gene, J gene, and CDR3 amino acid sequence. Percentage overlap between repertoires was computed as shared unique clonotypes divided by the size of the smaller repertoire. Three approaches were used to assess repertoire richness: RTK rarefaction, the Chao1 estimator, and Recon v2.1 estimates of unobserved clonotypes. For all TCRbeta clonotypes obtained by the gDNA method from a few donors, generation probabilities were computed with OLGA. The table was pulled from immuneACCESS by TCRdb, which kept in-frame rearrangements only. Such tables lose some clones; where checked, under half of the loss comes from unresolved V genes, and the rest has no known cause. V, J and clone size reflect that table, while D and trimming were determined from the DNA. This sample lists a few million clones; 90% to 95% were detected once. The ten most abundant clones make up about 1.7% of the sample.

The CDR1 and CDR2 encoded by the germline V gene are LGHNT and FRNRAP. V and J lose 1 base and 8 bases, and a span of 12 bases separates them. The CDR3 measures 14 amino acids from cysteine to phenylalanine. Only CDR3 DNA remains: 42 bases, in frame from the first base. The specimen sequenced was naive CD8+ T cells from PBMCs. Read against the paper, the sample's cell subset or site label means: CD45RA+CCR7+. Here the chain combines TRBV12-5 and TRBJ2-1; the D gene lacks a confident call. This TCR came from a man aged 18 to 35 in good health. Some clones in this sample may be carry-over from other donors' samples. The DNA reads as follows: TGTGCTAGTGGTTTGGCTCTACCTGGGGATGAGCAGTTCTTC. Its protein product is CASGLALPGDEQFF. Joined to the reference TRBV12-5 and TRBJ2-1 proteins, this CDR3 gives the full variable domain: DARVTQTPRHKVTEMGQEVTMRCQPILGHNTVFWYRQTMMQGLELLAYFRNRAPLDDSGMPKDRFSAEMPDATLATLKIQPSEPRDSAVYFCASGLALPGDEQFFGPGTRLTVL.